The rows below give T cell receptor beta chains drawn from one sample of a study of shared clonotypes between healthy human individuals. TCRdb keeps only in-frame clones here, not all; method: immunoSEQ multiplex PCR. The sample contains hundreds of thousands of clones, 95% to 98% of which appear only once. The sample consisted of naive CD8+ T cells sorted from blood. These receptors were obtained from a man aged 30 to 45 in good health. Both conserved end residues are part of each CDR3. D genes are given only for firm matches. Size is stated for part of the rows, as once, few or many counts, or as a class when the clone is expanded.

D gene | J gene | V gene | clone size | CDR3 protein | CDR3 DNA
. | TRBJ2-6 | TRBV27 | few | CASTPYEGANVLTF | TGTGCCAGCACCCCATATGAAGGGGCCAACGTCCTGACTTTC
. | TRBJ2-7 | TRBV28 | once | CASSPGTGAEQYF | TGTGCCAGCAGTCCAGGAACAGGCGCAGAGCAGTACTTC
. | TRBJ2-7 | TRBV9 | . | CASSVDQDTSYEQYF | TGTGCCAGCAGCGTAGATCAGGACACCTCCTACGAGCAGTACTTC
. | TRBJ2-7 | TRBV10-3 | . | CAIGPEETYEQYF | TGTGCCATCGGACCCGAGGAGACCTACGAGCAGTACTTC
TRBD1 | TRBJ2-7 | TRBV18 | . | CASSRPGQGSYEQYF | TGTGCCAGCTCACGACCGGGACAGGGCTCTTACGAGCAGTACTTC
. | TRBJ2-7 | TRBV7-9 | . | CASSSGTNEQYF | TGTGCCAGCAGCTCGGGTACAAACGAGCAGTACTTC
TRBD1 | TRBJ2-2 | TRBV7-9 | . | CASSADRGPGELFF | TGTGCCAGCAGCGCCGACAGGGGGCCCGGGGAGCTGTTTTTT
TRBD1 | TRBJ2-3 | TRBV9 | . | CASSSGGLIDTQYF | TGTGCCAGCAGCTCAGGGGGCTTGATAGATACGCAGTATTTT
. | TRBJ1-1 | TRBV5-1 | . | CASSLVFGNTEAFF | TGCGCCAGCAGCTTGGTGTTTGGGAACACTGAAGCTTTCTTT
. | TRBJ1-2 | TRBV28 | . | CASNLPGGSDGYTF | TGTGCCAGCAACCTTCCCGGTGGTTCGGATGGCTACACCTTC
TRBD2 | TRBJ2-1 | TRBV29-1 | . | CSVDGLAGSYNEQFF | TGCAGCGTTGATGGGCTAGCGGGATCCTACAATGAGCAGTTCTTC
TRBD2 | TRBJ2-7 | TRBV4-1 | . | CASSQGTSGIYEQYF | TGCGCCAGCAGCCAGGGGACTAGCGGAATCTACGAGCAGTACTTC
. | TRBJ2-1 | TRBV27 | . | CASSSGRNEQFF | TGTGCCAGCAGTTCAGGCCGAAATGAGCAGTTCTTC
TRBD1 | TRBJ1-5 | TRBV7-2 | . | CASREEDRVNQPQHF | TGTGCCAGCAGGGAGGAGGACAGGGTCAATCAGCCCCAGCATTTT
. | TRBJ2-7 | TRBV4-2 | . | CASSHYLQSRLAGLDVVYEQYF | TGTGCCAGCAGCCACTATTTACAATCCCGACTGGCAGGCTTGGATGTTGTCTACGAGCAGTACTTC
TRBD2 | TRBJ2-3 | TRBV4-1 | once | CASSLGGITDTQYF | TGCGCCAGCAGCCTGGGAGGGATCACAGATACGCAGTATTTT
TRBD1 | TRBJ2-7 | TRBV11-1 | . | CASSGSGDSPYF | TGTGCCAGCAGCGGTTCAGGGGACAGCCCGTACTTC
TRBD2 | TRBJ2-1 | TRBV9 | . | CASSTLRLAGDVGYNEQFF | TGTGCCAGCAGCACCCTAAGACTAGCGGGAGATGTAGGGTACAATGAGCAGTTCTTC
. | TRBJ1-1 | TRBV7-8 | . | CASSSRGENTEAFF | TGTGCCAGCAGCTCGCGGGGAGAGAACACTGAAGCTTTCTTT
TRBD2 | TRBJ2-2 | TRBV28 | . | CARGTSGSTGTGELFF | TGTGCCAGAGGCACTAGCGGGAGTACGGGCACCGGGGAGCTGTTTTTT
TRBD2 | TRBJ2-1 | TRBV7-9 | once | CASSLFGTSGRNEQFF | TGTGCCAGCAGCTTATTCGGGACTAGCGGGAGAAATGAGCAGTTCTTC
. | TRBJ2-3 | TRBV7-9 | once | CASSPSRAFSTDTQYF | TGTGCCAGCAGCCCAAGCAGGGCTTTTAGCACAGATACGCAGTATTTT
TRBD2 | TRBJ2-1 | TRBV5-6 | few | CASSSPGLAGVGDGGQFF | TGTGCCAGCAGCTCCCCGGGACTAGCGGGAGTAGGGGATGGGGGGCAGTTCTTC
. | TRBJ1-2 | TRBV11-3 | . | CASSGEHGDGYTF | TGTGCCAGCAGCGGGGAACATGGAGATGGCTACACCTTC
TRBD2 | TRBJ2-3 | TRBV28 | once | CASSLHPGLAALDTQYF | TGTGCCAGCAGTTTGCACCCGGGGCTAGCGGCTTTGGATACGCAGTATTTT
. | TRBJ2-7 | TRBV4-1 | . | CASSQQEAPAEQYF | TGCGCCAGCAGCCAACAGGAGGCCCCGGCAGAGCAGTACTTC
TRBD1 | TRBJ2-7 | TRBV6-6 | . | CASSYRDRVYEQYF | TGTGCCAGCAGTTACAGGGACAGGGTCTACGAGCAGTACTTC
. | TRBJ2-1 | TRBV18 | . | CASSPRSSVEDGNEQFF | TGTGCCAGCTCACCGCGATCTAGCGTAGAAGATGGGAATGAGCAGTTCTTC
TRBD1 | TRBJ1-2 | TRBV2 | . | CASSEGQGVKANYGYTF | TGTGCCAGCAGTGAAGGACAGGGGGTTAAAGCTAACTATGGCTACACCTTC
TRBD1 | TRBJ2-7 | TRBV10-1 | . | CASSTTGVGEQYF | TGCGCCAGCAGTACTACAGGGGTCGGCGAGCAGTACTTC
. | TRBJ2-1 | TRBV27 | . | CASSLSLTGLDEQFF | TGTGCCAGCAGTTTGTCACTTACAGGTCTCGATGAGCAGTTCTTC
. | TRBJ2-7 | TRBV15 | . | CATSRDTDTYEQYF | TGTGCCACCAGCAGAGACACAGATACCTACGAGCAGTACTTC
. | TRBJ2-7 | TRBV27 | . | CASSFKGATGLSYEQYF | TGTGCCAGCAGTTTCAAAGGAGCGACAGGCCTATCCTACGAGCAGTACTTC
. | TRBJ2-3 | TRBV6-5 | . | CASSTINTQYF | TGTGCCAGCTCCACTATTAATACGCAGTATTTT
. | TRBJ2-7 | TRBV11-2 | . | CASSLDGFPYEQYF | TGTGCCAGCAGCCTGGACGGCTTTCCCTACGAGCAGTACTTC
TRBD2 | TRBJ2-7 | TRBV27 | . | CASSLTSGNTDEQYF | TGTGCCAGCAGCCTGACTAGCGGGAATACGGACGAGCAGTACTTC
. | TRBJ1-1 | TRBV5-1 | . | CASSPQGAEAFF | TGCGCCAGCAGCCCCCAAGGGGCTGAAGCTTTCTTT
. | TRBJ2-7 | TRBV4-1 | . | CASSQSREQYF | TGCGCCAGCAGCCAATCCCGGGAGCAGTACTTC
TRBD2 | TRBJ2-1 | TRBV10-3 | . | CAISDPGLAGGPRDYNEQFF | TGTGCCATCAGTGATCCGGGACTAGCGGGAGGCCCCAGGGATTACAATGAGCAGTTCTTC
TRBD2 | TRBJ2-7 | TRBV10-3 | . | CAISESVLAGGSYEQYF | TGTGCCATCAGTGAGTCGGTCCTAGCGGGAGGCTCCTACGAGCAGTACTTC
TRBD1 | TRBJ2-3 | TRBV14 | . | CASSETGTGLGTDTQYF | TGTGCCAGCAGCGAGACCGGGACAGGGCTGGGCACAGATACGCAGTATTTT
. | TRBJ2-1 | TRBV7-9 | . | CASSTRSSLGSYNEQFF | TGTGCCAGCAGCACGAGATCTAGCTTAGGCTCCTACAATGAGCAGTTCTTC
TRBD2 | TRBJ2-7 | TRBV11-2 | once | CASSPGAGDYEQYF | TGTGCCAGCAGCCCAGGAGCGGGAGACTACGAGCAGTACTTC
TRBD2 | TRBJ2-7 | TRBV28 | . | CASSQGLAGESEQYF | TGTGCCAGCAGTCAGGGACTAGCGGGAGAGAGTGAGCAGTACTTC
. | TRBJ2-1 | TRBV5-1 | once | CASRVAASSYNEQFF | TGCGCCAGCAGGGTAGCGGCCAGCTCCTACAATGAGCAGTTCTTC
. | TRBJ2-7 | TRBV6-1 | once | CASSDIWQNYEQYF | TGTGCCAGCAGTGATATCTGGCAGAACTACGAGCAGTACTTC
. | TRBJ1-5 | TRBV2 | . | CASSEDRERNQPQHF | TGTGCCAGCAGTGAGGACCGGGAACGGAATCAGCCCCAGCATTTT
. | TRBJ2-1 | TRBV27 | . | CASSQGSGGVYNEQFF | TGTGCCAGCAGTCAGGGCTCTGGTGGGGTATACAATGAGCAGTTCTTC
. | TRBJ2-7 | TRBV4-2 | . | CASSQRTGESYEQYF | TGTGCCAGCAGCCAAAGGACGGGAGAATCCTACGAGCAGTACTTC
. | TRBJ1-1 | TRBV7-6 | . | CASSETWLGIDSEAFF | TGTGCCAGCAGCGAAACGTGGTTGGGAATAGATTCTGAAGCTTTCTTT
TRBD2 | TRBJ2-7 | TRBV19 | . | CASSIEVSGSFGEQYF | TGTGCCAGTAGTATTGAAGTTAGCGGGAGTTTTGGAGAGCAGTACTTC